The 22 T cell receptor beta chains given below trace back to one sample, sequenced in a study of shared clonotypes between healthy human individuals (dated by TCRdb to the early 2020s). The method behind the library was the immunoSEQ multiplex PCR assay. TCRdb took this table from immuneACCESS and kept in-frame rearrangements with V and J called. Such tables lack part of the clones; where checked against another copy, unresolved V genes explain under half of the gap, and the rest is unexplained. A total of about 980,000 clones appear in this sample, 76% of them only once. 1.5% of the sample is held by the ten biggest clonotypes. The sample was memory CD4+ T cells sorted from blood. The sample's cell subset or site label, in plain terms: CD45RA-negative fraction. The receptors originated from a man between 18 and 29 years old in good health.

With regard to this clone: Given a much more abundant clone one base away, this may be a read error. Other DNA sequences in the same sample also yield this CDR3. The V call is TRBV9, the J call TRBJ2-1, with D possibly TRBD2 on 5 matching bases. This CDR3 comprises 12 residues. CDR1 is SGDLS, CDR2 YYNGEE, per germline. The CDR3 DNA reads TGTGCCAGCAGCGTAATCGGGGATGAGCAATTCTTC. This sequence encodes CASSVIGDEQFF.

J is TRBJ2-7 and V is TRBV18, with 8 bases identical to TRBD2. This CDR3 region has 14 residues. Germline lookup yields CDR1 KGHSH and CDR2 LQKENI. Trimming cost V 6 bases and J 3 bases; bases outside gene matches: 7. The CDR3 sequence is CASSNSGALYEQYF. CDR3 DNA sequence: TGTGCCAGCTCTAATAGCGGGGCCCTCTACGAGCAGTACTTC. Complete variable domain (other parts from reference TRBV18 and TRBJ2-7): NAGVMQNPRHLVRRRGQEARLRCSPMKGHSHVYWYRQLPEEGLKFMVYLQKENIIDESGMPKERFSAEFPKEGPSILRIQQVVRGDSAAYFCASSNSGALYEQYFGPGTRLTVT.

V gene TRBV5-1 combines with J gene TRBJ2-7, with 7 bases lining up with TRBD1. V lost 5 bases to trimming and J lost 2 bases; unmatched junction nucleotides: 4. Germline CDR1 is SGHRS and CDR2 is YFSETQ. The CDR3 contains 13 residues. This CDR3 reads CASRTGQAYEQYF. The CDR3 nucleotides read TGCGCCAGCAGAACCGGACAGGCCTACGAGCAGTACTTC.

The CDR3 DNA reads TGTGCCAGCAGCTTAGACACTAGCGCAAAGCAGTTCTTC. Protein sequence: CASSLDTSAKQFF. V usage is TRBV11-2 and J usage is TRBJ2-1; 7 bases fit TRBD2. This CDR3 is built from 13 residues. V was pared by 0 bases and J by 11 bases, with 4 bases of the junction left unmatched. Germline CDR1 and CDR2: SGHAT and FQNNGV. Full variable domain (outside the CDR3, taken from reference TRBV11-2 and TRBJ2-1): EAGVAQSPRYKIIEKRQSVAFWCNPISGHATLYWYQQILGQGPKLLIQFQNNGVVDDSQLPKDRFSAERLKGVDSTLKIQPAKLEDSAVYLCASSLDTSAKQFFGPGTRLTVL.

This chain connects TRBV6-1 to TRBJ2-2; weak D call: TRBD1 (6 bases). CDR3 length equals 14 residues. V lost 4 bases and J 0 bases, leaving 6 bases between the germline ends. Germline V gives CDR1 MNHNS, CDR2 SASEGT. DNA for the CDR3: TGTGCCAGCAGTGGGACAGCGAACACCGGGGAGCTGTTTTTT. Residues: CASSGTANTGELFF.

The genes are TRBV5-4 and TRBJ2-1, with TRBD1 identical over 11 bases. CDR3 size: 15 residues. Unmatched junction bases numbered 2, after V lost 3 bases and J lost 3 bases. Per germline, CDR1 SGHNT and CDR2 YYREEE (reference sequence). Here the CDR3 DNA reads TGTGCCAGCAGCTCGGGACAGGGGGACTACAATGAGCAGTTCTTC. Translating gives CASSSGQGDYNEQFF.

The chain couples TRBV5-1 to TRBJ2-5, with D maybe TRBD1 (5 bases). V shed 1 base and J shed 2 bases, with 12 bases lying between them. Germline lookup yields CDR1 SGHRS and CDR2 YFSETQ. This CDR3 has 15 residues. The CDR3 region is CASSLQGDLQETQYF. The CDR3 DNA reads as TGCGCCAGCAGCTTGCAGGGCGACCTGCAAGAGACCCAGTACTTC.

This clone was observed at least ten times. The chain employs TRBV6-1 and TRBJ1-1, with unresolved D. The CDR3 length is 13 residues. V was pared by 2 bases and J by 10 bases, with 14 bases between. Per germline, CDR1 MNHNS and CDR2 SASEGT. As DNA, the CDR3 is TGTGCCAGCAGTGAAACGGGTGTAAACCGAGCTTTCTTT. Translating it yields CASSETGVNRAFF.

The chain uses TRBV6-6 and TRBJ2-7; 9 bases map to TRBD1. Trimming cost V 5 bases and J 2 bases; bases outside gene matches: 7. From germline, CDR1 is MNHNY and CDR2 SVGAGI (reference sequence). The CDR3 extends over 15 amino acids. The CDR3 here is CASSGQNRGPYEQYF. In nucleotides, the CDR3 is TGTGCCAGCAGTGGGCAGAACAGGGGGCCCTACGAGCAGTACTTC.

J is TRBJ2-5 and V is TRBV5-4, with D perhaps matching TRBD1 (6 bases). There are 15 residues in the CDR3. Germline values: CDR1 SGHNT, CDR2 YYREEE (reference sequence). V dropped 0 bases and J dropped 3 bases, with 12 bases sitting between them. The DNA for the CDR3 is TGTGCCAGCAGCTTGGGGACAGCCCTTGAAGAGACCCAGTACTTC. Translating it yields CASSLGTALEETQYF.

The J gene is TRBJ1-1, the V gene TRBV18; possible D gene TRBD1, 6 bases. The length of the CDR3 is 18 residues. V was shortened by 3 bases and J by 1 base, with 21 bases between the two germline ends. Germline CDR1 and CDR2: KGHSH and LQKENI. CDR3 region: CASSPNTHGGATNTEAFF. CDR3 coding DNA: TGTGCCAGCTCACCGAATACCCACGGGGGCGCGACGAACACTGAAGCTTTCTTT.

The chain uses TRBV11-3 and TRBJ2-5; D might be TRBD2 (5 bases). The CDR3 is 15 residues long. Trimming stripped 1 base from V and 5 bases from J, with 14 bases between. Germline V lookup: CDR1 SGHNT, CDR2 YENEEA. The CDR3: CASSLVSGKGETQYF. The CDR3 DNA is TGTGCCAGCAGCTTAGTTTCGGGAAAGGGTGAGACCCAGTACTTC.

The chain uses TRBV18 and TRBJ1-1, with a tentative D call TRBD1 (5 bases). V dropped 3 bases and J dropped 5 bases, with 19 bases sitting between them. CDR1 is KGHSH, CDR2 LQKENI, per germline. The length of the CDR3 is 16 residues. Written as DNA, the CDR3 is TGTGCCAGCTCACCGCAGAACCAAGTGGGACGAACTGAAGCTTTCTTT. Translating gives CASSPQNQVGRTEAFF.

The J gene is TRBJ1-1, the V gene TRBV16; possibly TRBD1 for D (6 bases). Germline assignment: CDR1 KGHSY and CDR2 FQNENV. V dropped 1 base and J dropped 7 bases, with 13 bases sitting between them. The CDR3 has 14 residues. The CDR3 loop reads CASSQFSGGGEAFF. CDR3 sequence (DNA): TGTGCCAGCAGCCAATTTTCCGGGGGCGGTGAAGCTTTCTTT.

CDR3 in amino acids: CASSLIGLNEQFF. The CDR3, as DNA: TGTGCCAGCAGCTTAATCGGGTTGAATGAGCAGTTCTTC. J is TRBJ2-1 and V is TRBV7-8, with D unresolved. The V end lost 2 bases, the J end lost 7 bases, and 9 bases lay between the germline ends. This CDR3 has 13 residues. The germline V gene has CDR1 SGHVS and CDR2 FQNEAQ.

A note on this clone: The identical CDR3 is also encoded by other nucleotide sequences in the sample. The V call is TRBV30, the J call TRBJ2-1; D gene ambiguous. Germline CDR1 is GTSNPN and CDR2 is SVGIG (reference sequence). This CDR3 has 11 residues. V was clipped by 2 bases and J by 5 bases, with 4 bases between them. CDR3 sequence: CAWSLHNEQFF. CDR3 nucleotide sequence: TGTGCCTGGAGTCTGCACAATGAGCAGTTCTTC. Filled out from reference TRBV30 and TRBJ2-1, the complete variable domain reads SQTIHQWPATLVQPVGSPLSLECTVEGTSNPNLYWYRQAAGRGLQLLFYSVGIGQISSEVPQNLSASRPQDRQFILSSKKLLLSDSGFYLCAWSLHNEQFFGPGTRLTVL.

The rearrangement joins TRBV28 to TRBJ1-6; possible D gene TRBD1, 6 bases. The CDR3 covers 16 residues. Germline V gives CDR1 MDHEN, CDR2 SYDVKM. V dropped 8 bases and J dropped 0 bases, with 14 bases sitting between them. The CDR3 sequence is CASGRGTSSYNSPLHF. CDR3 bases: TGTGCCAGCGGGCGGGGGACAAGCTCCTATAATTCACCCCTCCACTTT. Looking up the rest from reference TRBV28 and TRBJ1-6 gives the full variable domain: DVKVTQSSRYLVKRTGEKVFLECVQDMDHENMFWYRQDPGLGLRLIYFSYDVKMKEKGDIPEGYSVSREKKERFSLILESASTNQTSMYLCASGRGTSSYNSPLHFGNGTRLTVT.

This clone was counted only a few times. J is TRBJ2-2 and V is TRBV10-2; no clear D. Between the trimmed V and J ends, which lost 7 bases and 3 bases, there was a span of 12 bases. This CDR3 spans 14 amino acids. Looked up from germline, CDR1 is WSHSY and CDR2 is SAAADI. The DNA for the CDR3 is TGCGCCAGCATTATGGACCAATACACCGGGGAGCTGTTTTTT. It is translated as CASIMDQYTGELFF.

The V gene is TRBV2, the J gene TRBJ1-1; TRBD1 might be the D (5 bases). Germline V lookup: CDR1 SNHLY, CDR2 FYNNEI. The CDR3 contains 14 residues. Trimming left V 7 bases short and J 5 bases short, with 17 bases between. DNA of the CDR3: TGTGCCAGCACCCGGACCGGGAAGGGGACTGAAGCTTTCTTT. As protein: CASTRTGKGTEAFF.

The DNA for the CDR3 is TGTGCCAGCAGCTCCCGGGTGGGTGAGCAGTTCTTC. It is translated as CASSSRVGEQFF. This chain joins TRBV5-6 and TRBJ2-1; no definite D call. The CDR3 sequence is 12 residues long. Trimming removed 3 bases from V and 9 bases from J, with 10 bases in between. From germline, CDR1 is SGHDT and CDR2 YYEEEE.

This chain connects TRBV5-8 to TRBJ2-7; D ambiguous. CDR3 size: 15 residues. Germline V gene data show CDR1 as SGHTS and CDR2 as YDEGEE. V was cut by 4 bases and J by 1 base, with 15 bases left in between. CDR3 in amino acids: CASSTGDPKSYEQYF. Here the CDR3 DNA reads TGTGCCAGCAGCACGGGTGATCCTAAGTCCTACGAGCAGTACTTC.

This clone has only a few counts. The chain combines TRBV21-1 with TRBJ2-2; the table assigns TRBD1, which was not confirmed against the DNA. TRBV21-1 is a recognized pseudogene. This CDR3 region has 16 residues. The DNA for the CDR3 is TGTGCCAGCAGCTCCCTTGGGCAGCTCAACACCGGGGAGCTGTTTTTT. Its translation is CASSSLGQLNTGELFF.